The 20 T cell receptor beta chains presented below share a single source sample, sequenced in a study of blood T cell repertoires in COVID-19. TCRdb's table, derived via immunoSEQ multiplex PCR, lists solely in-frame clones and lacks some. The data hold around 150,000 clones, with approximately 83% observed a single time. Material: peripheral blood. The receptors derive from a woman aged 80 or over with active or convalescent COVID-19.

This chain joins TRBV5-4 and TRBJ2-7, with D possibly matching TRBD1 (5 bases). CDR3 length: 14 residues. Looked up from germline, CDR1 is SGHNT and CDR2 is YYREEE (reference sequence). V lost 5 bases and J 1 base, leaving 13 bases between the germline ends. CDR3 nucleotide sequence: TGTGCCAGCAGTACCAGGGTTAATTCCTACGAGCAGTACTTC. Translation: CASSTRVNSYEQYF. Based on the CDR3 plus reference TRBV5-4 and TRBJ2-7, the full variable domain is ETGVTQSPTHLIKTRGQQVTLRCSSQSGHNTVSWYQQALGQGPQFIFQYYREEENGRGNFPPRFSGLQFPNYSSELNVNALELDDSALYLCASSTRVNSYEQYFGPGTRLTVT.

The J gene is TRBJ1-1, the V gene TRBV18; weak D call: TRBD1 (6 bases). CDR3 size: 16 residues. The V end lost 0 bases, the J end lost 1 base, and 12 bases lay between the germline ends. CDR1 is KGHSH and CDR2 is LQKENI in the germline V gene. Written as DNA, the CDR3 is TGTGCCAGCTCACCACCGGGGACATCCACGAACACTGAAGCTTTCTTT. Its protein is CASSPPGTSTNTEAFF.

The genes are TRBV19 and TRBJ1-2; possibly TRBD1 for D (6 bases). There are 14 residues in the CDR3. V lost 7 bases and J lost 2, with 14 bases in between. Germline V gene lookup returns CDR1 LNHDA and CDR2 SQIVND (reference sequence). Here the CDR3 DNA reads TGTGCCAGTAAAGGGGGTGGGCAGAACTATGGCTACACCTTC. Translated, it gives CASKGGGQNYGYTF.

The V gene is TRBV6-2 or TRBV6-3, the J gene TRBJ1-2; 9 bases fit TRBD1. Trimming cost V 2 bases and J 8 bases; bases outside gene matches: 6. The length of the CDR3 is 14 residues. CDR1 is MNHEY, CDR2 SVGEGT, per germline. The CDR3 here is CASSYGQGLRGYTF. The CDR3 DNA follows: TGTGCCAGCAGTTACGGACAGGGGCTGAGGGGCTACACCTTC.

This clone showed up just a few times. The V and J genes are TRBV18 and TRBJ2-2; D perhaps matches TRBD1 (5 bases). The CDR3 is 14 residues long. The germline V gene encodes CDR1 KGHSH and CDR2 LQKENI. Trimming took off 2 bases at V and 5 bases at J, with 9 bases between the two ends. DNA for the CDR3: TGTGCCAGCTCACCATCGACAGAGACCGGGGAGCTGTTTTTT. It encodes CASSPSTETGELFF. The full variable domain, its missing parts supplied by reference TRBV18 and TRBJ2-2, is NAGVMQNPRHLVRRRGQEARLRCSPMKGHSHVYWYRQLPEEGLKFMVYLQKENIIDESGMPKERFSAEFPKEGPSILRIQQVVRGDSAAYFCASSPSTETGELFFGEGSRLTVL.

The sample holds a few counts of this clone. The CDR3 protein is CASSPNGGFSPLHF. In DNA form, the CDR3 reads TGTGCCAGCAGCCCCAACGGCGGCTTTTCACCCCTCCACTTT. The V call is TRBV3-1 (or the pseudogene TRBV3-2), the J call TRBJ1-6; no reliable D call. The V end lost 4 bases, the J end lost 9 bases, and 13 bases lay between the germline ends. Germline values: CDR1 LGHDT, CDR2 YNNKEL (reference sequence). The CDR3 contains 14 residues.

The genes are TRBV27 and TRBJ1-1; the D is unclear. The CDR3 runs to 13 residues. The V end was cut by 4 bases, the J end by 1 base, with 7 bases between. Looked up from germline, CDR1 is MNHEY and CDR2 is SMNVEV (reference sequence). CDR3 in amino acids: CASSYGPNTEAFF. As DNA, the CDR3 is TGTGCCAGCAGTTACGGTCCGAACACTGAAGCTTTCTTT.

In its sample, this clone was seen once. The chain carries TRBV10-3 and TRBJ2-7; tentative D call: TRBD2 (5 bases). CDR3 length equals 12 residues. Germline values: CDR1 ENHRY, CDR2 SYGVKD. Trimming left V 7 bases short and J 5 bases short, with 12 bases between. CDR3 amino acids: CAITEDGHEQYF. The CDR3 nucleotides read TGTGCCATCACGGAGGACGGGCACGAGCAGTACTTC.

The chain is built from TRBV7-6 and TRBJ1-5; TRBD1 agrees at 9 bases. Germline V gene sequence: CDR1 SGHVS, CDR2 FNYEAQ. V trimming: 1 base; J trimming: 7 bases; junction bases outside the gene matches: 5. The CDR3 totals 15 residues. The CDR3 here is CASSLGGQGGQPQHF. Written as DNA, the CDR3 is TGTGCCAGCAGCTTAGGGGGACAGGGCGGCCAGCCCCAGCATTTT.

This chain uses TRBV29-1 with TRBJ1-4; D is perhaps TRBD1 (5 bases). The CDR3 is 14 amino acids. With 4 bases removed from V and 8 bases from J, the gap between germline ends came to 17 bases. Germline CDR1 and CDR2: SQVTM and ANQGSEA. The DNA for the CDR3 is TGCAGCGTTGGATATACTGTACAGGCCGAAAAACTGTTTTTT. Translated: CSVGYTVQAEKLFF.

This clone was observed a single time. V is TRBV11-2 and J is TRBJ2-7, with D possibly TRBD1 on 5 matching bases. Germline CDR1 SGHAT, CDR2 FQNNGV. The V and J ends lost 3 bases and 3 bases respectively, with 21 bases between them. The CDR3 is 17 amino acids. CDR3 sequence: CASSLLTIPDIGYEQYF. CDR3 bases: TGTGCCAGCAGCTTGCTGACAATTCCGGACATAGGCTACGAGCAGTACTTC.

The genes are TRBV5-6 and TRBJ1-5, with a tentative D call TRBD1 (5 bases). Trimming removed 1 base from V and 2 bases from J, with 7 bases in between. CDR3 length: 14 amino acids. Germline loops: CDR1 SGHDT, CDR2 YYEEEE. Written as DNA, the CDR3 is TGTGCCAGCAGCTTGTTACAGGGCAATCAGCCCCAGCATTTT. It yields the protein CASSLLQGNQPQHF. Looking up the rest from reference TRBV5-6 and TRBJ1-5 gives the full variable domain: DAGVTQSPTHLIKTRGQQVTLRCSPKSGHDTVSWYQQALGQGPQFIFQYYEEEERQRGNFPDRFSGHQFPNYSSELNVNALLLGDSALYLCASSLLQGNQPQHFGDGTRLSIL.

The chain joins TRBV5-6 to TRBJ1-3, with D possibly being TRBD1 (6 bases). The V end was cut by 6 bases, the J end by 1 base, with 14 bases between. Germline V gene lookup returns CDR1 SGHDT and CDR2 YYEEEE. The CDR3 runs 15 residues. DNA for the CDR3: TGTGCCAGCAACAGAAGGGGGGGTTCTGGAAACACCATATATTTT. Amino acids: CASNRRGGSGNTIYF.

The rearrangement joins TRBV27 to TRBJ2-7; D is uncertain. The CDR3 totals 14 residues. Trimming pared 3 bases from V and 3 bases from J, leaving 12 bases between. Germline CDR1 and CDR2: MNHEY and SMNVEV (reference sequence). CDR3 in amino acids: CASSFGSGRYEQYF. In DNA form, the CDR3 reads TGTGCCAGCAGTTTCGGATCGGGTCGCTACGAGCAGTACTTC.

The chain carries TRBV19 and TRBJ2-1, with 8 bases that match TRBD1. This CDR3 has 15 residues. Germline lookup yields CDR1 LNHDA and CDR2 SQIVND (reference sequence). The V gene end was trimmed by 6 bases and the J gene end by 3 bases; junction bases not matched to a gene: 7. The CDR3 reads CASSRGQGVYNEQFF. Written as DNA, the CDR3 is TGTGCCAGTAGCCGAGGACAGGGAGTCTACAATGAGCAGTTCTTC. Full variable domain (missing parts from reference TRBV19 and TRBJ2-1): DGGITQSPKYLFRKEGQNVTLSCEQNLNHDAMYWYRQDPGQGLRLIYYSQIVNDFQKGDIAEGYSVSREKKESFPLTVTSAQKNPTAFYLCASSRGQGVYNEQFFGPGTRLTVL.

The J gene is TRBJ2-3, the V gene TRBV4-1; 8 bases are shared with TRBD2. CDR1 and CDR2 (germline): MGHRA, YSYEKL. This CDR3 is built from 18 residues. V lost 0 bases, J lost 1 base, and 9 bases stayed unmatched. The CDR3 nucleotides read TGCGCCAGCAGCCAAGACTGGCTGACGGGGGGGCGCACAGATACGCAGTATTTT. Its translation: CASSQDWLTGGRTDTQYF.

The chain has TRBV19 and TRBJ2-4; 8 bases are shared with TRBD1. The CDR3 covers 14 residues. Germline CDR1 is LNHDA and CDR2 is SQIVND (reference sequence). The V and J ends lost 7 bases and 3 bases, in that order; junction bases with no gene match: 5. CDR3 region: CASKTGAGKNIQYF. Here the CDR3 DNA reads TGTGCCAGTAAGACAGGGGCCGGCAAAAACATTCAGTACTTC.

The CDR3 DNA reads TGTGCCAGCAGCCGGGGGGGCTCAACTAATGAAAAACTGTTTTTT. It translates to CASSRGGSTNEKLFF. This chain connects TRBV5-8 to TRBJ1-4; D possibly corresponds to TRBD1 (6 bases). V lost 4 bases, J lost 0 bases, and 10 bases lay in between. The CDR3 has 15 amino acids. The germline CDR1 and CDR2 sequences are SGHTS and YDEGEE. The full variable domain, its missing parts supplied by reference TRBV5-8 and TRBJ1-4, is EAGVTQSPTHLIKTRGQQATLRCSPISGHTSVYWYQQALGLGLQFLLWYDEGEERNRGNFPPRFSGRQFPNYSSELNVNALELEDSALYLCASSRGGSTNEKLFFGSGTQLSVL.

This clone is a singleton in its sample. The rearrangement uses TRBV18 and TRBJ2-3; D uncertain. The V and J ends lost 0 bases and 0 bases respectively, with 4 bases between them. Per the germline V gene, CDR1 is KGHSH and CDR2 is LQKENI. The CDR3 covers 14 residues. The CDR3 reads CASSPPGSTDTQYF. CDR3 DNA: TGTGCCAGCTCACCACCTGGCAGCACAGATACGCAGTATTTT.

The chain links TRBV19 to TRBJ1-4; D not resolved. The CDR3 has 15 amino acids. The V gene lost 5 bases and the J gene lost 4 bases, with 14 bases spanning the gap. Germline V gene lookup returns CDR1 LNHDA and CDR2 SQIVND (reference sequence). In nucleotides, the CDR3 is TGTGCCAGTAGTTTATTGAGGAGAGTTAATGAAAAACTGTTTTTT. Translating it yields CASSLLRRVNEKLFF.